The present T cell receptor beta chain was sequenced within a study of blood T cell repertoires in COVID-19. Study context: Samples of COVID-19 (acute and convalescent) were obtained from the United States, Italy and Spain. T cells, B-cell-depleted T cells, or PBMCs provided the cDNA or gDNA that served as material.

With 0 bases removed from V and 7 bases from J, the gap between germline ends came to 8 bases. Germline CDR1 is SGHRS and CDR2 is YFSETQ. The CDR3 covers 14 residues. Using immunoSEQ multiplex PCR, the repertoire was profiled, and TCRdb retains in-frame clones only, with some absent. The table includes around 200,000 clones, approximately 85% detected once. The sample was peripheral blood. This TCR was recovered from a woman at least 80 years old with acute or convalescent COVID-19. The chain links TRBV5-1 to TRBJ1-6; D remains ambiguous. This CDR3 is CASSLEHRNSPLHF. For the CDR3, the DNA is TGCGCCAGCAGCTTGGAGCACAGAAATTCACCCCTCCACTTT. The whole variable domain, remainder taken from reference TRBV5-1 and TRBJ1-6, is KAGVTQTPRYLIKTRGQQVTLSCSPISGHRSVSWYQQTPGQGLQFLFEYFSETQRNKGNFPGRFSGRQFSNSRSEMNVSTLELGDSALYLCASSLEHRNSPLHFGNGTRLTVT.